This T cell receptor (beta chain) was profiled in a study of T cells after yellow fever vaccination. Study background: Each low-cell-number fraction was prepared by means of SMART-Seq v4 Ultra Low Input.

About this clonotype itself: Its antigen is not identified.

Template-switching 5'RACE yielded the TCR cDNA; a universal primer site and UMIs were added in the process. TCRdb used MiXCR to reprocess the 5' RACE reads, holding one entry per CDR3 protein. Found here are roughly 300,000 distinct CDR3 sequences, around 8.1% of them singletons; the top ten hold roughly a sixth. Germline loops: CDR1 KGHSH, CDR2 LQKENI. The CDR3 length is 15 residues. After removal of 3 bases from V and 8 bases from J, the junction contained 7 bases not matched to a gene. Study findings and constraints: There was a possibility that FACS-sorted repertoires contained abundant clonotypes contaminating from the bulk population. Reappearing after the booster were most of the clones from primary vaccination (around 96% CD4, 85% to 90% CD8).

The chain has TRBV18 and TRBJ1-4; 9 nucleotides line up with TRBD1. The sequence was collected from a young man who received the YFV17D yellow fever vaccine. Here the sequenced sample was PBMCs, taken about 41 days after the first yellow fever vaccination. The CDR3 region is CASSPVTGGGEKLFF. CDR3 DNA sequence: TGTGCCAGCTCACCCGTCACAGGGGGCGGAGAAAAACTGTTTTTT.